A single sample gave rise to the 15 T cell receptor beta chains below, sequenced in a study of blood T cell repertoires in COVID-19. Produced via immunoSEQ multiplex PCR; TCRdb's table is partial and in-frame only. There are 200,000 to 300,000 clones in the sample; around 87% occur only once, and about 1.6% lies in the top ten. The sample consisted of peripheral blood. The receptors derive from a woman between 40 and 50 years old who had recovered from COVID-19.

The rearrangement links TRBV6-6 to TRBJ2-7; 12 positions agree with TRBD2. The germline gives CDR1 MNHNY, CDR2 SVGAGI (reference sequence). Unmatched junction bases numbered 16, after V lost 7 bases and J lost 9 bases. The CDR3 covers 16 residues. CDR3 sequence: CASTRLAGDPTAGQYF. In DNA form, the CDR3 reads TGTGCCAGCACCCGACTAGCGGGGGACCCCACGGCCGGGCAGTACTTC.

This clone is a singleton in its sample. The rearrangement links TRBV10-3 to TRBJ2-5; the match to TRBD2 covers 11 bases. Germline loops: CDR1 ENHRY, CDR2 SYGVKD. Trimming cost V 0 bases and J 0 bases; bases outside gene matches: 12. The CDR3 is 20 amino acids. Here the CDR3 reads CAISESTALAGGPYQETQYF. CDR3 bases: TGTGCCATCAGTGAGTCGACGGCGTTAGCGGGGGGGCCATACCAAGAGACCCAGTACTTC.

The V and J genes are TRBV30 and TRBJ2-2; tentative D call: TRBD2 (6 bases). The CDR3 runs 14 residues. The V and J ends lost 4 bases and 8 bases respectively, with 17 bases between them. CDR1 and CDR2 (germline): GTSNPN, SVGIG (reference sequence). This CDR3 is CAWTGRRSGGELFF. The CDR3 nucleotides read TGTGCCTGGACCGGGAGACGGTCCGGGGGGGAGCTGTTTTTT.

This sequence joins TRBV2 and TRBJ2-1; D is perhaps TRBD2 (6 bases). Per germline, CDR1 SNHLY and CDR2 FYNNEI. The V gene lost 11 bases and the J gene lost 9 bases, with 20 bases spanning the gap. The CDR3 is 13 amino acids. This CDR3 is CAGSGTGDAEQFF. As DNA, the CDR3 is TGTGCCGGCTCCGGGACTGGGGACGCTGAGCAGTTCTTC. The entire variable domain, with the rest obtained from reference TRBV2 and TRBJ2-1, is as follows: EPEVTQTPSHQVTQMGQEVILRCVPISNHLYFYWYRQILGQKVEFLVSFYNNEISEKSEIFDDQFSVERPDGSNFTLKIRSTKLEDSAMYFCAGSGTGDAEQFFGPGTRLTVL.

The rearrangement uses TRBV27 and TRBJ2-7, with a possible D match to TRBD2 (7 bases). This CDR3 comprises 16 residues. The germline V gene has CDR1 MNHEY and CDR2 SMNVEV (reference sequence). V was pared by 3 bases and J by 0 bases, with 15 bases between. The CDR3, as DNA: TGTGCCAGCAGTTTGGGAGGGGGTACTAGCTCCTACGAGCAGTACTTC. Its translation: CASSLGGGTSSYEQYF.

The CDR3 loop is CASTSASGGYNEQFF. The CDR3 coding sequence is TGTGCCAGCACCTCGGCCAGCGGGGGATACAATGAGCAGTTCTTC. This chain links TRBV2 with TRBJ2-1; TRBD2 matches at 8 bases. The germline V gene has CDR1 SNHLY and CDR2 FYNNEI. There are 15 residues in the CDR3. The ends lost 7 bases at V and 4 bases at J; junction bases unmatched: 9.

There are many counts of this clone. This chain uses TRBV6-1 with TRBJ1-1; 7 nucleotides agree with TRBD1. J was trimmed by 0 bases and V by 0 bases; bases with no gene match: 13. Germline lookup yields CDR1 MNHNS and CDR2 SASEGT. This CDR3 contains 19 residues. This CDR3 reads CASSEALGQGGRMNTEAFF. The CDR3 nucleotides read TGTGCCAGCAGTGAAGCGCTCGGGCAGGGGGGACGCATGAACACTGAAGCTTTCTTT.

The chain uses TRBV27 and TRBJ2-5; 12 bases line up with TRBD2. The CDR3 is made up of 14 amino acids. Trimming took 3 bases from V and 5 from J; bases not matched to a gene: 1. The V gene's germline CDR1 is MNHEY and CDR2 SMNVEV (reference sequence). The CDR3 protein is CASSLGTSGETQYF. The CDR3 DNA follows: TGTGCCAGCAGTTTGGGGACTAGCGGGGAGACCCAGTACTTC.

The chain combines TRBV5-1 with TRBJ2-3, with 8 bases matching TRBD1. Looked up from germline, CDR1 is SGHRS and CDR2 is YFSETQ. The CDR3 totals 17 residues. After removal of 4 bases from V and 1 base from J, the junction contained 11 bases not matched to a gene. Written as DNA, the CDR3 is TGCGCCAGCAGCCCGGATCCCACAGGGGGTGGCACAGATACGCAGTATTTT. Protein: CASSPDPTGGGTDTQYF. Based on the CDR3 plus reference TRBV5-1 and TRBJ2-3, the full variable domain is KAGVTQTPRYLIKTRGQQVTLSCSPISGHRSVSWYQQTPGQGLQFLFEYFSETQRNKGNFPGRFSGRQFSNSRSEMNVSTLELGDSALYLCASSPDPTGGGTDTQYFGPGTRLTVL.

This clone was detected only once. CDR3 residues: CSVTTNPGGGYEQYF. The CDR3, as DNA: TGCAGCGTTACTACGAACCCGGGGGGCGGGTACGAGCAGTACTTC. V usage is TRBV29-1 and J usage is TRBJ2-7, with TRBD2 as a possible D gene (7 bases). CDR1 and CDR2 (germline): SQVTM, ANQGSEA. This CDR3 is built from 15 residues. The ends were cut back, 5 bases at V and 4 bases at J, with 21 bases in the middle.

This clone came up once. The chain couples TRBV2 to TRBJ1-1; 8 nucleotides match TRBD1. Germline V gene lookup returns CDR1 SNHLY and CDR2 FYNNEI. This CDR3 contains 17 residues. The V and J ends lost 4 bases and 1 base, in that order; junction bases with no gene match: 11. Here the CDR3 DNA reads TGTGCCAGCAGTGTATACCATTACAGGGGGGGGAACACTGAAGCTTTCTTT. Protein product: CASSVYHYRGGNTEAFF.

The CDR3 DNA sequence: TGTGCCACCCCAGATGACAGAACCTACGAGCAGTACTTC. As protein: CATPDDRTYEQYF. This chain connects TRBV21-1 to TRBJ2-7; the table's TRBD1 call for D was not verified on the DNA. TRBV21-1 is annotated as a pseudogene. CDR3 length equals 13 residues.

The chain joins TRBV9 to TRBJ2-3; 8 nucleotides align to TRBD1. This CDR3 spans 14 amino acids. Germline loops: CDR1 SGDLS, CDR2 YYNGEE. J was trimmed by 5 bases and V by 3 bases; bases with no gene match: 5. For the CDR3, the DNA is TGTGCCAGCAGCGACAGGGGGTTGGGAGATACGCAGTATTTT. This gives the protein CASSDRGLGDTQYF.

V usage is TRBV12-3 or TRBV12-4 and J usage is TRBJ2-1; D is unresolved. This CDR3 is 13 amino acids long. Trimming pared 2 bases from V and 3 bases from J, leaving 5 bases between. The CDR3 here is CASSLSSYNEQFF. DNA for the CDR3: TGTGCCAGCAGTTTATCTAGCTACAATGAGCAGTTCTTC.

The CDR3 is CSAPRTGLTDTQYF. CDR3 coding DNA: TGCAGCGCCCCCCGGACAGGGCTGACAGATACGCAGTATTTT. J is TRBJ2-3 and V is TRBV29-1, with TRBD1 identical over 8 bases. Germline CDR1 and CDR2: SQVTM and ANQGSEA. The CDR3 is 14 amino acids. V dropped 7 bases and J dropped 3; count of bases not matched to a gene: 9.